This is a list of T cell receptor beta chains from one sample in a study of cytomegalovirus exposure and HLA in healthy donors. This table comes from immunoSEQ multiplex PCR, and its TCRdb copy is limited to in-frame clones, with some not included. The repertoire includes 110,000 or so clones, 86% of them detected once, and about 4% sits in the top ten. The sample comprised PBMCs. These receptors were obtained from a woman younger than 35 in good health and CMV-seropositive. Each CDR3 is given with its conserved first and last residue. The D gene is left open where the match is weak. Where a row states a size, it is once, few, many or the class of an expanded clone; other rows omit it.

clone size	D gene	J gene	V gene	CDR3 length	CDR3 DNA	CDR3 protein
NA	NA	TRBJ2-1	TRBV19	14	TGTGCCAGTAGTATCCTGGACTGGTACGATGAGCAGTTCTTC	CASSILDWYDEQFF
few	NA	TRBJ1-2	TRBV9	15	TGTGCCAGCAGCGTAGGGGGCACTTCTAACTATGGCTACACCTTC	CASSVGGTSNYGYTF
NA	NA	TRBJ2-3	TRBV23-1	17	TGCGCCAGCAGTCAATCGCCCAGGCCTCAGGGTACAGATACGCAGTATTTT	CASSQSPRPQGTDTQYF
NA	NA	TRBJ2-2	TRBV11-2	14	TGTGCCAGCAGCGTACAAGAGGGGGCCGGGGAGCTGTTTTTT	CASSVQEGAGELFF
NA	NA	TRBJ2-3	TRBV6-6	15	TGTGCCAGCAGTTACGAGCGCGGGGGCCGAGATACGCAGTATTTT	CASSYERGGRDTQYF
NA	NA	TRBJ2-5	TRBV18	13	TGTGCCAGCTCACCAGGGGGGCAAGAGACCCAGTACTTC	CASSPGGQETQYF
NA	NA	TRBJ1-5	TRBV28	13	TGTGCCAGCAGTTGGGGCCTCAATCAGCCCCAGCATTTT	CASSWGLNQPQHF
NA	TRBD1	TRBJ1-1	TRBV4-1	15	TGCGCCAGCAGCCAAGGAAGGGGGCGAGGGACTGAAGCTTTCTTT	CASSQGRGRGTEAFF
NA	TRBD1	TRBJ1-2	TRBV6-1	14	TGTGCCAGCAGTGAAGTTTTCGGAGGGGGCGGCTACACCTTC	CASSEVFGGGGYTF
NA	NA	TRBJ1-4	TRBV2	14	TGTGCCAGCAGTGAGGGGGCGACTAATGAAAAACTGTTTTTT	CASSEGATNEKLFF
NA	NA	TRBJ1-3	TRBV4-2	17	TGTGCCAGCAGCCAAGATCTGGGCAGGGCCTCTGGAAACACCATATATTTT	CASSQDLGRASGNTIYF
NA	NA	TRBJ2-3	TRBV7-9	13	TGTGCCAGCAGCTTACAGGGCACAGATACGCAGTATTTT	CASSLQGTDTQYF
NA	TRBD1	TRBJ1-5	TRBV29-1	13	TGCAGCGTTGGGGACAGGGGCAATCAGCCCCAGCATTTT	CSVGDRGNQPQHF
NA	TRBD1	TRBJ1-6	TRBV5-1	16	TGCGCCAGCAGCTCCGGGACAGGGGGTGGTGTTTTGTCCCTCCACTTT	CASSSGTGGGVLSLHF
NA	TRBD1	TRBJ1-5	TRBV6-6	15	TGTGCCAGCAGGGGACAGGGGGCCTTTAATCAGCCCCAGCATTTT	CASRGQGAFNQPQHF
NA	NA	TRBJ2-5	TRBV5-1	15	TGCGCCAGCAGGACTCCCCAGGGTTCCCAAGAGACCCAGTACTTC	CASRTPQGSQETQYF
NA	NA	TRBJ2-5	TRBV5-4	17	TGTGCCAGCGCGTTGCCGGGGCTAGCGAGATCGCAAGAGACCCAGTACTTC	CASALPGLARSQETQYF
NA	NA	TRBJ1-5	TRBV5-8	15	TGTGCCAGCAGCAGATCTACAGGGCGCAATCAGCCCCAGCATTTT	CASSRSTGRNQPQHF
few	TRBD2	TRBJ2-2	TRBV19	13	TGTGCCAGTAGGGCTACTAGCGGCGGGGAGCTGTTTTTT	CASRATSGGELFF
few	NA	TRBJ1-5	TRBV5-8	14	TGTGCATCGACGAGGGAATTTCGCAATCAGCCCCAGCATTTT	CASTREFRNQPQHF
NA	NA	TRBJ1-5	TRBV19	14	TGTGCCAGTAGGACCTACGGAGGCAATCAGCCCCAGCATTTT	CASRTYGGNQPQHF
NA	TRBD2	TRBJ2-1	TRBV28	16	TGTGCCAGCAGTTTTCGGAGTAGCGGGAGGGACAATGAGCAGTTCTTC	CASSFRSSGRDNEQFF
NA	TRBD1	TRBJ2-7	TRBV5-5	15	TGTGCCAGCAGCTCAAGGGGACAGCTCTCCTACGAGCAGTACTTC	CASSSRGQLSYEQYF
NA	TRBD1	TRBJ1-4	TRBV19	15	TGTGCCAGTAGTAGAGGGACAGGGGGCGCAGAAAAACTGTTTTTT	CASSRGTGGAEKLFF
NA	TRBD1	TRBJ2-7	TRBV27	15	TGTGCCAGCAGTTTATTGGGACAGGCCTACTACGAGCAGTACTTC	CASSLLGQAYYEQYF
few	TRBD2	TRBJ2-5	TRBV5-8	15	TGTGCCAGCAGCTACCTAGCGGGGGGGCCGGAGACCCAGTACTTC	CASSYLAGGPETQYF
NA	NA	TRBJ2-7	TRBV11-1	15	TGTGCCAGCAGTGCCGGGACTTCGAGCGTCTACGAGCAGTACTTC	CASSAGTSSVYEQYF
NA	NA	TRBJ1-5	TRBV7-8	17	TGTGCCAGCAGCCCCACAGGGCCGGCGGTGGGCAATCAGCCCCAGCATTTT	CASSPTGPAVGNQPQHF
NA	TRBD2	TRBJ2-3	TRBV5-6	16	TGTGCCAGCAGCTTTAGCGGGAGGGCGTTAGCAGATACGCAGTATTTT	CASSFSGRALADTQYF
NA	TRBD2	TRBJ2-3	TRBV6-1	14	TGTGCCACCCAGGAGCGGGGGTATACAGATACGCAGTATTTT	CATQERGYTDTQYF
NA	NA	TRBJ2-2	TRBV5-1	12	TGCGCCAGCAGCTACTCTGCCGGGGAGCTGTTTTTT	CASSYSAGELFF